A single sample is the source of the 11 T cell receptor beta chains below, sequenced in a study of blood T cells in healthy people across ages (dated by TCRdb to 2013 to 2016). Library preparation was by 5' RACE. The sequencing machine was an Illumina HiSeq 2500. A second PCR of roughly 7 to 11 cycles was performed with a sample-barcoded 5' primer and a J-beta primer mix. The raw public data were reprocessed by TCRdb itself: fastp quality trimming at Q25, MiXCR clonotype calling, in-frame beta chains only. When rows share a CDR3 protein, they turn into one entry using the most common DNA and genes. Within this sample are roughly 800,000 distinct CDR3 sequences, with 58% of them counted one time only. The ten largest clones represent approximately 20% of the sample. Sequencing used blood. These receptors all stem from a man aged 30 to 39 in good health.

This chain links TRBV5-1 with TRBJ2-5; D might be TRBD2 (5 bases). The CDR3 extends over 13 amino acids. From germline, CDR1 is SGHRS and CDR2 YFSETQ. V gave up 5 bases and J gave up 5 bases, with 13 bases separating them. In nucleotides, the CDR3 is TGCGCCAGCAGGCGGGTTACGGAGGAGACCCAGTACTTC. It codes for CASRRVTEETQYF. Supplemented by reference TRBV5-1 and TRBJ2-5, the full variable domain reads KAGVTQTPRYLIKTRGQQVTLSCSPISGHRSVSWYQQTPGQGLQFLFEYFSETQRNKGNFPGRFSGRQFSNSRSEMNVSTLELGDSALYLCASRRVTEETQYFGPGTRLLVL.

This chain uses TRBV20-1 with TRBJ2-1, with 10 bases aligning to TRBD2. The tail of the sequence fits TRBJ2-7 better, so the J call may be wrong. The CDR3 has 15 amino acids. Germline V gene data show CDR1 as DFQATT and CDR2 as SNEGSKA (reference sequence). DNA for the CDR3: TGCAGTGCCCAACGACTAGCGGGCTCCTACAATGAGCAGTACTTC. Protein sequence: CSAQRLAGSYNEQYF.

This clonotype was detected a few times. The chain employs TRBV6-1 and TRBJ2-5, with 9 bases matching TRBD2. This CDR3 is 16 amino acids long. Per germline, CDR1 MNHNS and CDR2 SASEGT. Trimming cost V 6 bases and J 7 bases; bases outside gene matches: 15. The CDR3 sequence: CASRSQLAGLQGTQYF. The DNA for the CDR3 is TGTGCCAGCAGGAGCCAGCTAGCGGGACTCCAGGGGACCCAGTACTTC.

CDR3 coding DNA: TGTGCCAGCAGTTACTATGGTGGGAATCAGCCCCAGCATTTT. Translated: CASSYYGGNQPQHF. The V call is TRBV6-2 or TRBV6-3, the J call TRBJ1-5, with D hard to call. This CDR3 region has 14 residues. Trimming took off 1 base at V and 4 bases at J, with 8 bases between the two ends. Germline V gene lookup returns CDR1 MNHEY and CDR2 SVGEGT.

Comments on this clonotype: A read error may explain this, as a much larger clone is one base away. This chain uses TRBV29-1 with TRBJ2-7; the D gene is possibly TRBD1 (5 bases). This CDR3 comprises 13 residues. Trimming pared 6 bases from V and 2 bases from J, leaving 14 bases between. CDR1 and CDR2 (germline): SQVTM, ANQGSEA. In nucleotides, the CDR3 is TGCAGCGTGGACATTGTCAACCCCTACGAGCAGTACTTC. Translated: CSVDIVNPYEQYF.

This rearrangement joins TRBV12-1 to TRBJ2-1. TRBV12-1 is designated a pseudogene. The length of the CDR3 is 14 residues. CDR3 DNA sequence: TGTGCCAGCAGCTTTGACAGCTACGGAGATGAGCAGTTCTTC. Its translation: CASSFDSYGDEQFF.

The DNA for the CDR3 is TGTGCCAGCAGCTTATCCGTCGGACAGTGGCGTACCCAGTACTTC. Translating it yields CASSLSVGQWRTQYF. The V and J genes are TRBV7-2 and TRBJ2-5; tentative D call: TRBD1 (6 bases). The ends were cut back, 2 bases at V and 8 bases at J, with 18 bases in the middle. CDR3 length equals 15 residues. Germline CDR1 reads SGHTA; CDR2 reads FQGNSA.

This clonotype was observed a few times. The chain is built from TRBV10-3 and TRBJ2-7; 9 bases fit TRBD2. The CDR3 is 15 amino acids. Germline values: CDR1 ENHRY, CDR2 SYGVKD. V lost 4 bases, J lost 1 base, and 5 bases stayed unmatched. DNA for the CDR3: TGTGCCATCAGTGTCCTTAGCGGGAGATCCTACGAGCAGTACTTC. Its protein is CAISVLSGRSYEQYF.

The chain links TRBV28 to TRBJ2-7; D may be TRBD2 (5 bases). This CDR3 is built from 14 residues. Trimming stripped 3 bases from V and 6 bases from J, with 15 bases between. Germline V gives CDR1 MDHEN, CDR2 SYDVKM. The CDR3, as DNA: TGTGCCAGCAGTTTGCGGGCACCTTTAGCCGAGCAGTACTTC. Translating it yields CASSLRAPLAEQYF.

This chain joins TRBV5-6 and TRBJ2-4, with no clear D. The J call may be mistaken, given a closer DNA end match to TRBJ2-7. Germline V gene sequence: CDR1 SGHDT, CDR2 YYEEEE. CDR3 size: 15 residues. The CDR3 region is CASSLGVGGFREQYF. The CDR3 DNA reads TGTGCCAGCAGCTTGGGCGTAGGCGGATTTCGCGAGCAGTACTTC.

This clonotype showed up just a few times. V is TRBV20-1 and J is TRBJ2-7; D is uncertain. Trimming pared 3 bases from V and 3 bases from J, leaving 15 bases between. This CDR3 has 14 amino acids. Germline V gives CDR1 DFQATT, CDR2 SNEGSKA (reference sequence). This chain's CDR3 is CSASRFGSVYEQYF. The CDR3 nucleotides read TGCAGTGCTAGTCGTTTTGGGTCTGTCTACGAGCAGTACTTC.